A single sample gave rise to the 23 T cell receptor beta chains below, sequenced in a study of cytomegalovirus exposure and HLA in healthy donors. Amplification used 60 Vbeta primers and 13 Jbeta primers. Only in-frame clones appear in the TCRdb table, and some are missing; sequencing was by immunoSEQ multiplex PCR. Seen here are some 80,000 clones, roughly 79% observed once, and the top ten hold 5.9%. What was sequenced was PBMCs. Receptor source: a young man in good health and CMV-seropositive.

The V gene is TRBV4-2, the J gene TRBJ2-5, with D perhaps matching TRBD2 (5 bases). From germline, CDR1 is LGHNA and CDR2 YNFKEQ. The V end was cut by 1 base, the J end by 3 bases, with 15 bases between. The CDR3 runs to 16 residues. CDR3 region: CASSQGTLVSEETQYF. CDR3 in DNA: TGTGCCAGCAGCCAAGGGACTCTCGTCTCAGAAGAGACCCAGTACTTC.

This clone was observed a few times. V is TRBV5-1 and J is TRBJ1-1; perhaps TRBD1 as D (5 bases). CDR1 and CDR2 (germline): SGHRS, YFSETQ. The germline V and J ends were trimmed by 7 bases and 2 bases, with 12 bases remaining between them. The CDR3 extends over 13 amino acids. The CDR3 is CASRTHPNTEAFF. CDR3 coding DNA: TGCGCCAGCCGGACACACCCTAACACTGAAGCTTTCTTT.

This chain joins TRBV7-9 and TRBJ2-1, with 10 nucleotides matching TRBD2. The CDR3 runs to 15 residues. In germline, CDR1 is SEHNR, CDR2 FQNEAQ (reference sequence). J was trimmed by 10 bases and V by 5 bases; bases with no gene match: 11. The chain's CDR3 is CASSPGASGSIEQFF. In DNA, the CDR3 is TGTGCCAGCAGCCCCGGGGCTAGCGGGAGCATAGAGCAGTTCTTC.

CDR3 loop: CASSSLKDTPYEQYF. The CDR3 DNA reads TGTGCCAGCAGCTCGCTTAAGGACACCCCATACGAGCAGTACTTC. The chain joins TRBV7-6 to TRBJ2-7; perhaps TRBD1 as D (5 bases). The CDR3 sequence is 15 residues long. Trimming took off 4 bases at V and 4 bases at J, with 17 bases between the two ends. Germline CDR1 is SGHVS and CDR2 is FNYEAQ.

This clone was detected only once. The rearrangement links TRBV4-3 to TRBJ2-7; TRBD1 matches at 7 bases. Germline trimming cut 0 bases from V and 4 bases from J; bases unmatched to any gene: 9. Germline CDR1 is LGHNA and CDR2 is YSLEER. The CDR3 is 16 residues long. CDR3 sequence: CASSQERTGRSYEQYF. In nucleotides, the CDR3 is TGCGCCAGCAGCCAAGAGAGGACAGGAAGGTCTTACGAGCAGTACTTC.

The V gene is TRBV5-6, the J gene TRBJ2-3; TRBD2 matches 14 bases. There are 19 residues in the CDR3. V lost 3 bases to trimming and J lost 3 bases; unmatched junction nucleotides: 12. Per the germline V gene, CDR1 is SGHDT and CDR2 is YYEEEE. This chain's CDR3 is CASSSGLAGGSQTTDTQYF. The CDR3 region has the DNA TGTGCCAGCAGCTCCGGACTAGCGGGAGGTTCCCAAACTACAGATACGCAGTATTTT.

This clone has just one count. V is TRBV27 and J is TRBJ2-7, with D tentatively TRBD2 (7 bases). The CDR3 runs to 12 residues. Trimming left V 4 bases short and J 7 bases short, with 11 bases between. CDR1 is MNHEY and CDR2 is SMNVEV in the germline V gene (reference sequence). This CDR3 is CASSWGGGEQYF. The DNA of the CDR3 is TGTGCCAGCAGTTGGGGAGGGGGGGAGCAGTACTTC.

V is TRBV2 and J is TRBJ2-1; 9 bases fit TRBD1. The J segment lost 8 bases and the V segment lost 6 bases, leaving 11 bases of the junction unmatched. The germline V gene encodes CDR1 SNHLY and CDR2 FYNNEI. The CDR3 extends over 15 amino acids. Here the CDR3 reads CASRKLTGGSYEQFF. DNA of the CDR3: TGTGCCAGCAGGAAGCTAACAGGGGGCTCTTATGAGCAGTTCTTC.

The CDR3 DNA reads TGTGCCAGCCGCAGGGGGTACCGCTCCTACAATGAGCAGTTCTTC. It codes for CASRRGYRSYNEQFF. This chain uses TRBV6-1 with TRBJ2-1; the match to TRBD1 covers 7 bases. Germline values: CDR1 MNHNS, CDR2 SASEGT. There are 15 residues in the CDR3. V lost 8 bases, J lost 0 bases, and 7 bases stayed unmatched.

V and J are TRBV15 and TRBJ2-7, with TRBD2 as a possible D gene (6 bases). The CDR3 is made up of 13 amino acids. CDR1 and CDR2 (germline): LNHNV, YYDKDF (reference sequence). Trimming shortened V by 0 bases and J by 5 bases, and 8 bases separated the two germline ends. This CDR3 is CATSRDGGHEQYF. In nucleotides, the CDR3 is TGTGCCACCAGCAGAGATGGAGGGCACGAGCAGTACTTC.

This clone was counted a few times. CDR3 in DNA: TGTGCCAGAAGCGAAGCAGGGGGCAGAAACACCATATATTTT. Translated: CARSEAGGRNTIYF. The J gene is TRBJ1-3, the V gene TRBV5-3; 8 nucleotides match TRBD1. TRBV5-3 is noted as an ORF with a role that remains uncertain. This CDR3 comprises 14 residues. V gave up 4 bases and J gave up 5 bases; unmatched junction bases: 5.

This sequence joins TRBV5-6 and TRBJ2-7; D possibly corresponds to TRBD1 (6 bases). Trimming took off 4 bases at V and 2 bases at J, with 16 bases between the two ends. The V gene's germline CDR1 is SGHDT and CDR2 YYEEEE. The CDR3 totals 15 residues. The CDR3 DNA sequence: TGTGCCAGCAGCCTGCCAGAAGGACAGCCCTACGAGCAGTACTTC. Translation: CASSLPEGQPYEQYF.

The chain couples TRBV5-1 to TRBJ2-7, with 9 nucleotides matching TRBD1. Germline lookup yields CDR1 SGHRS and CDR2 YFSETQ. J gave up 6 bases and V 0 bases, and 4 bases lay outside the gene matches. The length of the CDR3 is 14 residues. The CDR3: CASSLGQGVAEQYF. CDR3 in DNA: TGCGCCAGCAGCTTGGGACAGGGGGTGGCCGAGCAGTACTTC.

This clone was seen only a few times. The CDR3 sequence: CSVFGGAGAAYNEQFF. The CDR3 DNA is TGCAGCGTCTTTGGGGGGGCGGGAGCCGCATACAATGAGCAGTTCTTC. This chain uses TRBV29-1 with TRBJ2-1, with D possibly being TRBD2 (7 bases). CDR3 length equals 16 residues. Germline CDR1 and CDR2: SQVTM and ANQGSEA. Trimming took off 6 bases at V and 4 bases at J, with 22 bases between the two ends.

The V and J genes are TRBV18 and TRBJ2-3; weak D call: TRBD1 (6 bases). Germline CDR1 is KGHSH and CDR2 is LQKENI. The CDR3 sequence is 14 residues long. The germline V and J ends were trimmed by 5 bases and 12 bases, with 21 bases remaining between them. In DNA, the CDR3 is TGTGCCAGCTCAATGGTGACAGGACCCTCGTCCCAGTATTTT. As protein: CASSMVTGPSSQYF.

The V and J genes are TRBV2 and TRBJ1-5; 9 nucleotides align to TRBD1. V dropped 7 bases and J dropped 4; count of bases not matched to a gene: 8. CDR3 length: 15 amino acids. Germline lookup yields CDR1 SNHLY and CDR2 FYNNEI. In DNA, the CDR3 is TGTGCCAGCATGCCCGGGACAGGGATGAATCAGCCCCAGCATTTT. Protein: CASMPGTGMNQPQHF.

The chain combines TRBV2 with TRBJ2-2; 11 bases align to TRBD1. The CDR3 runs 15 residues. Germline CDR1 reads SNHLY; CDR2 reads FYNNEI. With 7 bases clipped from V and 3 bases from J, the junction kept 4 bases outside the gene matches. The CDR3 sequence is CASTGTGGYTGELFF. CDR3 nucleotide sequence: TGTGCCAGCACGGGGACAGGGGGGTACACCGGGGAGCTGTTTTTT. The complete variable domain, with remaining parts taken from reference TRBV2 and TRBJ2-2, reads EPEVTQTPSHQVTQMGQEVILRCVPISNHLYFYWYRQILGQKVEFLVSFYNNEISEKSEIFDDQFSVERPDGSNFTLKIRSTKLEDSAMYFCASTGTGGYTGELFFGEGSRLTVL.

CDR3 DNA: TGTGCCAGCAGCCCGACAGGGTTAGGCGAAAAACTGTTTTTT. Translating gives CASSPTGLGEKLFF. This chain connects TRBV9 to TRBJ1-4; 7 bases align to TRBD1. Germline CDR1 and CDR2: SGDLS and YYNGEE. Trimming cost V 4 bases and J 8 bases; bases outside gene matches: 8. This CDR3 has 14 amino acids. Filled out from reference TRBV9 and TRBJ1-4, the complete variable domain reads DSGVTQTPKHLITATGQRVTLRCSPRSGDLSVYWYQQSLDQGLQFLIQYYNGEERAKGNILERFSAQQFPDLHSELNLSSLELGDSALYFCASSPTGLGEKLFFGSGTQLSVL.

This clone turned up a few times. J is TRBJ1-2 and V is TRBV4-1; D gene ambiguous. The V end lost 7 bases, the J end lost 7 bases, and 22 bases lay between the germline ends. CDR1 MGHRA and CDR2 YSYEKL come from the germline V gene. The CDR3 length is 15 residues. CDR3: CASTTTVRRSPGYTF. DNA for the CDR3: TGCGCCAGCACCACCACGGTACGGAGATCTCCTGGCTACACCTTC.

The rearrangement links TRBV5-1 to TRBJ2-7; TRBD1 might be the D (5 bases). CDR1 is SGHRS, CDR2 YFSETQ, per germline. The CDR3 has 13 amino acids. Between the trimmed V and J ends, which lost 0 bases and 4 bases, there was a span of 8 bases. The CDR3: CASSLASGYEQYF. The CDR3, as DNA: TGCGCCAGCAGCTTGGCGTCAGGGTACGAGCAGTACTTC. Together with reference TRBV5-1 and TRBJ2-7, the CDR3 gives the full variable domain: KAGVTQTPRYLIKTRGQQVTLSCSPISGHRSVSWYQQTPGQGLQFLFEYFSETQRNKGNFPGRFSGRQFSNSRSEMNVSTLELGDSALYLCASSLASGYEQYFGPGTRLTVT.

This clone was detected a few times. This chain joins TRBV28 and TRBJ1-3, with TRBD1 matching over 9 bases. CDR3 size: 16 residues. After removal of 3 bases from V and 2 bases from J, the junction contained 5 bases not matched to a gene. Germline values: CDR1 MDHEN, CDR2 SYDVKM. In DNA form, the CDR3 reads TGTGCCAGCAGTTTTATAGGGGACAGGGCTGGAAACACCATATATTTT. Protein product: CASSFIGDRAGNTIYF.

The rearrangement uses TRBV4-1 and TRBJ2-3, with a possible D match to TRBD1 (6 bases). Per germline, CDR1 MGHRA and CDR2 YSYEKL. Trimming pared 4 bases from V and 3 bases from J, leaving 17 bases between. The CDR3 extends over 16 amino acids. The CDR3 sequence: CASSLRTWGPTDTQYF. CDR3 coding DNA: TGCGCCAGCAGCCTCAGGACATGGGGGCCGACAGATACGCAGTATTTT.

CDR3 sequence (DNA): TGTGCCAGCACCCGATGGGGGGGGGCTAATGAAAAACTGTTTTTT. This gives the protein CASTRWGGANEKLFF. The chain carries TRBV6-5 and TRBJ1-4; possible D gene TRBD1, 5 bases. The ends were cut back, 7 bases at V and 3 bases at J, with 15 bases in the middle. CDR1 and CDR2 from the germline V gene are MNHEY and SVGAGI. This CDR3 comprises 15 residues.